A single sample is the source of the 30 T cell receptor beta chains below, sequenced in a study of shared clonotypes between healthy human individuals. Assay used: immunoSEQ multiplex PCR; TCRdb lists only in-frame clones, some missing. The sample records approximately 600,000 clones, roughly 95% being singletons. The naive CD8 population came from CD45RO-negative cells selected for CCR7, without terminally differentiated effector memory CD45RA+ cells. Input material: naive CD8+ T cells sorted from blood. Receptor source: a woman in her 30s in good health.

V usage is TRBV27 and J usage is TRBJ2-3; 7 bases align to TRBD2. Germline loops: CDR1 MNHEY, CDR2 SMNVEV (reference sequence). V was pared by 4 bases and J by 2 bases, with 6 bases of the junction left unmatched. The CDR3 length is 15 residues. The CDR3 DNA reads TGTGCCAGCAGTTGGGCTAGCGGATTCACAGATACGCAGTATTTT. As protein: CASSWASGFTDTQYF.

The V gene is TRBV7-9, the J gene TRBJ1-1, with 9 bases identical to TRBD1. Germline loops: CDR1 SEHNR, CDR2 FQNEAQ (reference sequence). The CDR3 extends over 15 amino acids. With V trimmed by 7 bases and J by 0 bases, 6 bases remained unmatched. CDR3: CASTPGQGMNTEAFF. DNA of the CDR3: TGTGCCAGCACCCCGGGACAGGGCATGAACACTGAAGCTTTCTTT. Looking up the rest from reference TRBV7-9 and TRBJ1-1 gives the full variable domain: DTGVSQNPRHKITKRGQNVTFRCDPISEHNRLYWYRQTLGQGPEFLTYFQNEAQLEKSRLLSDRFSAERPKGSFSTLEIQRTEQGDSAMYLCASTPGQGMNTEAFFGQGTRLTVV.

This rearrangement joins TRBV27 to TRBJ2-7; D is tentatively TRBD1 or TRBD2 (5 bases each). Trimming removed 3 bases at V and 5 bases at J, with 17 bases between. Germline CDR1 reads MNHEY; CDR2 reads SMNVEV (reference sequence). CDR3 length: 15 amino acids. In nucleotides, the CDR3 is TGTGCCAGCAGTTTTGGGGGACCCAATGTTCACGAGCAGTACTTC. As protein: CASSFGGPNVHEQYF.

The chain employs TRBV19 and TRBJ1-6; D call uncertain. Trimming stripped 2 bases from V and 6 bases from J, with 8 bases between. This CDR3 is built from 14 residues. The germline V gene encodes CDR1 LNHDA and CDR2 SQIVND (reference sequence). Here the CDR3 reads CASSISGGNSPLHF. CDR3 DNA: TGTGCCAGTAGTATATCGGGAGGTAATTCACCCCTCCACTTT. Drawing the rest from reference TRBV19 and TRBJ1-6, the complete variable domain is DGGITQSPKYLFRKEGQNVTLSCEQNLNHDAMYWYRQDPGQGLRLIYYSQIVNDFQKGDIAEGYSVSREKKESFPLTVTSAQKNPTAFYLCASSISGGNSPLHFGNGTRLTVT.

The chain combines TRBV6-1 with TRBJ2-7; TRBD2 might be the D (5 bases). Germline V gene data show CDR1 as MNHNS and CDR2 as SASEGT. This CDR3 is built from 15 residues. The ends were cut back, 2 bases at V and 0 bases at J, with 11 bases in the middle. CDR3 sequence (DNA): TGTGCCAGCAGTGAACCTAGCCTAAGCTCCTACGAGCAGTACTTC. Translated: CASSEPSLSSYEQYF.

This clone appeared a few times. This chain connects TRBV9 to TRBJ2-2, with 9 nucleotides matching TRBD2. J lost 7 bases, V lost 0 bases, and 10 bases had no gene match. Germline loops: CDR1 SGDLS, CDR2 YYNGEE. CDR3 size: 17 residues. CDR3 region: CASSVAGLAYVGGELFF. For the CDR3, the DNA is TGTGCCAGCAGCGTAGCGGGACTAGCCTACGTGGGCGGGGAGCTGTTTTTT. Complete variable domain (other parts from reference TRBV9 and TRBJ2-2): DSGVTQTPKHLITATGQRVTLRCSPRSGDLSVYWYQQSLDQGLQFLIQYYNGEERAKGNILERFSAQQFPDLHSELNLSSLELGDSALYFCASSVAGLAYVGGELFFGEGSRLTVL.

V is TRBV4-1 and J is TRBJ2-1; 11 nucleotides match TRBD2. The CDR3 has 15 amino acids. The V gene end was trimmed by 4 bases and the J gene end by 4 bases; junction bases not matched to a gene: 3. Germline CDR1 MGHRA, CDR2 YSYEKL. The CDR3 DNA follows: TGCGCCAGCAGCCCTAGCGGGGGGCTTTACAATGAGCAGTTCTTC. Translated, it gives CASSPSGGLYNEQFF.

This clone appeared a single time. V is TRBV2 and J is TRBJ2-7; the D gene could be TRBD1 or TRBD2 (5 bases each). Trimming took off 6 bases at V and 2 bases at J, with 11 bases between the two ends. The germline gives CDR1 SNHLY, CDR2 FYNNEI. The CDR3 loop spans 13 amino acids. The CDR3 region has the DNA TGTGCCAGCAGCGCAGGGAGTCCCTACGAGCAGTACTTC. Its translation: CASSAGSPYEQYF.

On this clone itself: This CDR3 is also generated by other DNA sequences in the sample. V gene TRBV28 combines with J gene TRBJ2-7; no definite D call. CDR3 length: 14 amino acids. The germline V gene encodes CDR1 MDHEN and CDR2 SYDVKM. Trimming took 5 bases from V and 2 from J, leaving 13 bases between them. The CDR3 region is CASSLGSPAYEQYF. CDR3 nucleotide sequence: TGTGCCAGCAGTCTTGGCAGTCCGGCCTACGAGCAGTACTTC.

Written as DNA, the CDR3 is TGTGCCACCTCCGGGACTAACAATGAGCAGTTCTTC. It codes for CATSGTNNEQFF. The V gene is TRBV2, the J gene TRBJ2-1, with 7 bases fitting TRBD2. Trimming cost V 10 bases and J 5 bases; bases outside gene matches: 5. CDR1 is SNHLY, CDR2 FYNNEI, per germline. There are 12 residues in the CDR3.

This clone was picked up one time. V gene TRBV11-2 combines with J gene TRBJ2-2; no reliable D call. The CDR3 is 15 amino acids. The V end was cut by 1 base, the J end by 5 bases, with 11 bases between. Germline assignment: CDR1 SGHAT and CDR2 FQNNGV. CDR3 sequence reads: CASSLASGGTGELFF. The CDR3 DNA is TGTGCCAGCAGCTTAGCGTCGGGTGGGACCGGGGAGCTGTTTTTT.

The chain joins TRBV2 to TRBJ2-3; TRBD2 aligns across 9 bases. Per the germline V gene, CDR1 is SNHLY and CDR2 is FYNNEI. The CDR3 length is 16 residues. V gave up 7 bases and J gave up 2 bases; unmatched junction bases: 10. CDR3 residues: CASTGRLAGSTDTQYF. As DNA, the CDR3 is TGTGCCAGCACCGGTAGGCTAGCGGGATCCACAGATACGCAGTATTTT.

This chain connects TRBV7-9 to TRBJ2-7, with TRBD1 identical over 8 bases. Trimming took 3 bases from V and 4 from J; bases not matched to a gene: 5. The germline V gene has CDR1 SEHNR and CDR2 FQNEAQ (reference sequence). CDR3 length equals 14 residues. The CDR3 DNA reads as TGTGCCAGCAGCTTTGACAGGGGTGCGTACGAGCAGTACTTC. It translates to CASSFDRGAYEQYF. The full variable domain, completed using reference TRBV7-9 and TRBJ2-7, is DTGVSQNPRHKITKRGQNVTFRCDPISEHNRLYWYRQTLGQGPEFLTYFQNEAQLEKSRLLSDRFSAERPKGSFSTLEIQRTEQGDSAMYLCASSFDRGAYEQYFGPGTRLTVT.

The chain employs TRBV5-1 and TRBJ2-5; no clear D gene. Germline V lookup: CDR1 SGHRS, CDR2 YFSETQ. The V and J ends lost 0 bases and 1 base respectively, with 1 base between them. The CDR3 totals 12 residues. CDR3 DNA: TGCGCCAGCAGCTTGGGCCAAGAGACCCAGTACTTC. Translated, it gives CASSLGQETQYF.

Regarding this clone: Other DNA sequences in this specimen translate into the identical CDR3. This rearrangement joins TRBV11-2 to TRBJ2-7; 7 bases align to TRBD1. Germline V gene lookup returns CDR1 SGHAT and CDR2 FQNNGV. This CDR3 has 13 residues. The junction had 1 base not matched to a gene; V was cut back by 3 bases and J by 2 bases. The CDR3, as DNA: TGTGCCAGCAGCTTTGGGACAGCCTACGAGCAGTACTTC. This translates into CASSFGTAYEQYF.

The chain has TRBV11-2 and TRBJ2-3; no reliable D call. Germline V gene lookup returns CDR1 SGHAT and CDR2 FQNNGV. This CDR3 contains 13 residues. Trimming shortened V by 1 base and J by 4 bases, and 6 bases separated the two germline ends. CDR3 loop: CASSLGRPDTQYF. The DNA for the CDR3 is TGTGCCAGCAGCTTAGGCAGACCAGATACGCAGTATTTT.

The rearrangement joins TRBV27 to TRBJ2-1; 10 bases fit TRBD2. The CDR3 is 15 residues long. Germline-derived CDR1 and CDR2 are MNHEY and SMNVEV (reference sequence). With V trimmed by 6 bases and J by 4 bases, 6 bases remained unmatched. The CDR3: CASRTGTSVYNEQFF. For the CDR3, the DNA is TGTGCCAGCAGAACCGGGACTAGCGTATACAATGAGCAGTTCTTC.

CDR3 in amino acids: CASSEGQNYGYTF. CDR3 bases: TGTGCCAGCAGCGAAGGACAGAACTATGGCTACACCTTC. The chain couples TRBV11-2 to TRBJ1-2; the D gene is possibly TRBD1 (6 bases). The CDR3 covers 13 residues. V lost 5 bases to trimming and J lost 2 bases, with 9 bases between them. CDR1 and CDR2 (germline): SGHAT, FQNNGV.

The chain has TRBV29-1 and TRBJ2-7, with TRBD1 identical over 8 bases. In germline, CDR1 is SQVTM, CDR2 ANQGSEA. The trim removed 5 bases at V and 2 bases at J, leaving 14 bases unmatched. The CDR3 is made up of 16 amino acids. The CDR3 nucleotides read TGCAGCGTTACAAAAAGGGACAGGCTGTCTCCCTACGAGCAGTACTTC. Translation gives CSVTKRDRLSPYEQYF.

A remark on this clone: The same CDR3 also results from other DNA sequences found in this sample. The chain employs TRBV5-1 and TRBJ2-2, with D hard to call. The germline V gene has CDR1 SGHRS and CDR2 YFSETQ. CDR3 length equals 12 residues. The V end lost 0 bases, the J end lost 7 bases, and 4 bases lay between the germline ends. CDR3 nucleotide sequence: TGCGCCAGCAGCTTGGCTGGCGGGGAGCTGTTTTTT. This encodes CASSLAGGELFF.

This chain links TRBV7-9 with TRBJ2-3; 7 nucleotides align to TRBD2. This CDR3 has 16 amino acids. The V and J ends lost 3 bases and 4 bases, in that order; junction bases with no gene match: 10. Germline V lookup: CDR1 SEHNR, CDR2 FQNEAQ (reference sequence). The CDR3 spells CASSFRPSGNPDTQYF. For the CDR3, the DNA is TGTGCCAGCAGCTTTCGGCCTAGCGGAAACCCAGATACGCAGTATTTT.

The CDR3 here is CASSGIGNEQFF. The CDR3 DNA reads TGTGCCAGCAGCGGCATCGGTAATGAGCAGTTCTTC. The chain joins TRBV5-4 to TRBJ2-1; no clear D. The CDR3 sequence is 12 residues long. The germline V gene has CDR1 SGHNT and CDR2 YYREEE (reference sequence). With 4 bases removed from V and 7 bases from J, the gap between germline ends came to 9 bases.

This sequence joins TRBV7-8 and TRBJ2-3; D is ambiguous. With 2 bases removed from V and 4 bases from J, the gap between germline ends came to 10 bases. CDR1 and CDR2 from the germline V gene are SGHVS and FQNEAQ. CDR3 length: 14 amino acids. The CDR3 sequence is CASSLLIGSDTQYF. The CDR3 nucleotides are TGTGCCAGCAGCTTACTGATCGGTTCAGATACGCAGTATTTT.

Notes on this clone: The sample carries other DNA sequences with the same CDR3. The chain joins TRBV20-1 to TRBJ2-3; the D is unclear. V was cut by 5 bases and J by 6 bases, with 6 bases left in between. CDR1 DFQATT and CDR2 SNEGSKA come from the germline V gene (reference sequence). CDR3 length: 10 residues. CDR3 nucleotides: TGCAGTGCTTCCACGGATACGCAGTATTTT. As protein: CSASTDTQYF.

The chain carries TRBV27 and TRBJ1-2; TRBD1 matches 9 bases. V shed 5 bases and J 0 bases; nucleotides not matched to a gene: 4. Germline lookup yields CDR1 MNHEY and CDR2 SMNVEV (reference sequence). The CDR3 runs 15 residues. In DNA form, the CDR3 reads TGTGCCAGCAGTCCGGGACAGGGCACTAACTATGGCTACACCTTC. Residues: CASSPGQGTNYGYTF.

CDR3 region: CASSSISLGDLEKLFF. DNA for the CDR3: TGTGCCAGCAGCTCCATTTCTCTAGGGGATCTTGAAAAACTGTTTTTT. This chain links TRBV7-8 with TRBJ1-4, with a tentative D call TRBD1 (5 bases). The V gene's germline CDR1 is SGHVS and CDR2 FQNEAQ. The CDR3 consists of 16 residues. Trimming took off 4 bases at V and 7 bases at J, with 19 bases between the two ends.

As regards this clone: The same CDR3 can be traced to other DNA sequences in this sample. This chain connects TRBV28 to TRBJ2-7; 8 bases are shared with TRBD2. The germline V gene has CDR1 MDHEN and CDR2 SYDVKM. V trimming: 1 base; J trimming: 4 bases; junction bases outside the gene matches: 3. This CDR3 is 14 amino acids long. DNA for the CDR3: TGTGCCAGCAGTTTATCTGGACTAGCTTACGAGCAGTACTTC. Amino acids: CASSLSGLAYEQYF.

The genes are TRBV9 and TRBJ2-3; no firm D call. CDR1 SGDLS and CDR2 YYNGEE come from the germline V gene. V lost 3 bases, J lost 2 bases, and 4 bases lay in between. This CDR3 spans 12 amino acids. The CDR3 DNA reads TGTGCCAGCAGCGACTACACAGATACGCAGTATTTT. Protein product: CASSDYTDTQYF.

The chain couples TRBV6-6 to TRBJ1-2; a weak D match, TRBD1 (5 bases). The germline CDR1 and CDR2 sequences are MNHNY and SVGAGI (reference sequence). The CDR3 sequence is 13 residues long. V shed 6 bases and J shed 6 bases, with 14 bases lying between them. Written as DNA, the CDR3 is TGTGCCAGCAGCCCCGACAGTTACAATGGCTACACCTTC. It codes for CASSPDSYNGYTF.

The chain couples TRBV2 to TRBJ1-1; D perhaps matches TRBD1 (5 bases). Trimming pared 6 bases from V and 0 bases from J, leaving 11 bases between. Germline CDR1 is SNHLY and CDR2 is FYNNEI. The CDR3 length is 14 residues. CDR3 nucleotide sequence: TGTGCCAGCAGGAGCGGGACGCTGAACACTGAAGCTTTCTTT. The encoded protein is CASRSGTLNTEAFF.